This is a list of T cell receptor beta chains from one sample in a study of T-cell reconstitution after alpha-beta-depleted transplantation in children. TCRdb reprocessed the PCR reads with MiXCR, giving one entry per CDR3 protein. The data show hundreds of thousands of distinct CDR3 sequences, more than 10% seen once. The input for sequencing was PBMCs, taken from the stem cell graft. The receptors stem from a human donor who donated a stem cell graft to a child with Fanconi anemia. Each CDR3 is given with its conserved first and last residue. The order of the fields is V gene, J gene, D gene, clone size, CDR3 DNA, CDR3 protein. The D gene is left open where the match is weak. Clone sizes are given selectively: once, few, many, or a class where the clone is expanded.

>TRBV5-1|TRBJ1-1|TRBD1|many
TGCGCCAGCAGCTTGGATGGACAGGGTCAAGTGACTGAAGCTTTCTTT
CASSLDGQGQVTEAFF
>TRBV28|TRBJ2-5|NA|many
TGTGCCAGCAGTCCCCCGGCCGGCCAAGAGACCCAGTACTTC
CASSPPAGQETQYF
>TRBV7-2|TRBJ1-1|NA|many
TGTGCCAGCAGCTTCAGGCAGGGCACTGAAGCTTTCTTT
CASSFRQGTEAFF
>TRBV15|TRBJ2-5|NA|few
TGTGCCACCAGCAGAGGACCGGGACACTTGATTCTCGAGACCCAGTACTTC
CATSRGPGHLILETQYF
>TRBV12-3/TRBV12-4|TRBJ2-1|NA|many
TGTGCCAGCAGCACTGGGCTCGCTAATGAGCAGTTCTTC
CASSTGLANEQFF
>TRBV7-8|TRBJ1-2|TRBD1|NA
TGTGCCAGCAGCCCCATGGGACAGGGGAATGGCTACACCTTC
CASSPMGQGNGYTF
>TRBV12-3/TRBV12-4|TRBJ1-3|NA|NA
TGTGCCAGCAGTTTAAGGGGAGTCTCTGGAAACACCATATATTTT
CASSLRGVSGNTIYF
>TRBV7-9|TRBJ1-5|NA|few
TGTGCCAGCAGCTTAGCTGGGGGCGAGGATCAGCCCCAGCATTTT
CASSLAGGEDQPQHF
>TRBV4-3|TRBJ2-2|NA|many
TGCGCCAGCAGCCAGGGGCTGGGAACCGGGGAGCTGTTTTTT
CASSQGLGTGELFF
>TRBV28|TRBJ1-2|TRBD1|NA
TGTGCCAGCAGTCCCTACCTGACAGGGAACTATGGCTACACCTTC
CASSPYLTGNYGYTF
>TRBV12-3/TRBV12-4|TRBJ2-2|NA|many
TGTGCCAGTAAGGTTTTGCCCGGGGAGCTGTTTTTT
CASKVLPGELFF
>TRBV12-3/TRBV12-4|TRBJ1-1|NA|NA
TGTGCCAGCAGTTTACTCTGGGGCACTGAAGCTTTCTTT
CASSLLWGTEAFF
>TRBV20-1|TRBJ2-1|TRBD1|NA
TGCAGTGCTACAGGGACAGGAGCCTACAATGAGCAGTTCTTC
CSATGTGAYNEQFF
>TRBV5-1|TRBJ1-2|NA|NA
TGCGCCAGCAGCTTCCTACAGGAGGGCTATGGCTACACCTTC
CASSFLQEGYGYTF
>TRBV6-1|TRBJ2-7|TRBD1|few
TGTGCCAGCAGCGTGGGACAGGGTGTTTACGAGCAGTACTTC
CASSVGQGVYEQYF
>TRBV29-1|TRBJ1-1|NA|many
TGCAGCGTTCATCTGGCAGGGACTGAAGCTTTCTTT
CSVHLAGTEAFF
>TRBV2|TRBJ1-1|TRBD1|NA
TGTGCCAGCAGAAGGGACAGGGGGACTGAAGCTTTCTTT
CASRRDRGTEAFF
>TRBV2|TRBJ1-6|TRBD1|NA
TGTGCCAGCAGTCAACAGGGGGGGCGAGGATCACCCCTCCACTTT
CASSQQGGRGSPLHF
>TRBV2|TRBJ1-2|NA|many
TGTGCCAGCAGTCGGGTCAACTATGGCTACACCTTC
CASSRVNYGYTF
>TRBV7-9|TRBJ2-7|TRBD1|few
TGTGCCAGCAGCTTAACGTCGGGACAGGGGGCAGGGTACGAGCAGTACTTC
CASSLTSGQGAGYEQYF
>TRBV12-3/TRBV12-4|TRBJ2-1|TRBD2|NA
TGTGCCAGCAGCCCAAGCGGGGGGGCCGCAGGTGAGCAGTTCTTC
CASSPSGGAAGEQFF
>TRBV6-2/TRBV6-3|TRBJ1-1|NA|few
TGTGCCAGCAGTTACTCGACGGTTCGGACAGAGAACACTGAAGCTTTCTTT
CASSYSTVRTENTEAFF
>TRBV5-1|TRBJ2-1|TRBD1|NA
TGCGCCAGCAGCTTGGGGACAGGGGACAATGAGCAGTTCTTC
CASSLGTGDNEQFF
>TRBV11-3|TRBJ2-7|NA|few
TGTGCCAGCAGCTCCACCTCCCTTGATACCTTGTACTTC
CASSSTSLDTLYF
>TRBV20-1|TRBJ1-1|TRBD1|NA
TGCAGTGCTAGGGTCAGGGGGCCGAACACTGAAGCTTTCTTT
CSARVRGPNTEAFF
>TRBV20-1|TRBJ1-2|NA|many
TGCAGTGCTCACACAGGCTATGGCTACACCTTC
CSAHTGYGYTF
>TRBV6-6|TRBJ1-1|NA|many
TGTGCCAGCAGTTACTCAGGGGGGACAAAGAACACTGAAGCTTTCTTT
CASSYSGGTKNTEAFF
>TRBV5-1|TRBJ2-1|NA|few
TGCGCCAGCAGCTTGGAGGGATCAAAAATATATGAGCAGTTCTTC
CASSLEGSKIYEQFF
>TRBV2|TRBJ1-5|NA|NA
TGTGCCAGCAGTGTCGACAGTAGGTATCGGCCCCAGCATTTT
CASSVDSRYRPQHF
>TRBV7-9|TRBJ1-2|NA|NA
TGTGCCAGCAGCCCCTGGGAGGGAATCGGCTACACCTTC
CASSPWEGIGYTF
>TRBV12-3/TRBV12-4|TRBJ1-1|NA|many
TGTGCCAGCAGTTTAAGGGATAGGGGTGAAGCTTTCTTT
CASSLRDRGEAFF
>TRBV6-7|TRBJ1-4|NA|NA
TGTGCCAGCAGTTACTCTCGACAAATTGAAAAACTGTTTTTT
CASSYSRQIEKLFF
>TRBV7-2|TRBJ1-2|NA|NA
TGTGCCAGCAGCCGGGGCCGAGGGGGCTACACCTTC
CASSRGRGGYTF
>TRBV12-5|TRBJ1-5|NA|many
TGTGCTAGTGGTTTGGCGGACAGTCTAAATCAGCCCCAGCATTTT
CASGLADSLNQPQHF
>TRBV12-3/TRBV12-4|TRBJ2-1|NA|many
TGTGCCAGCAGTTTCAGGGGATCCTACAATGAGCAGTTCTTC
CASSFRGSYNEQFF
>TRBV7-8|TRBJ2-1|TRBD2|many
TGTGCCAGCAGCTTACTAGCGGGGCACTACAATGAGCAGTTCTTC
CASSLLAGHYNEQFF
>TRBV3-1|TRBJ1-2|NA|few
TGTGCCAGCAGCCAACCACGAGGCTCCGGCTACACCTTC
CASSQPRGSGYTF
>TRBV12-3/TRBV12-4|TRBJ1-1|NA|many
TGTGCCAGCAGTTTTTCTAGGGGCACTGAAGCTTTCTTT
CASSFSRGTEAFF
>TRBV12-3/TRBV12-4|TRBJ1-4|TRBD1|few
TGTGCCAGCAGAAGACAGGGGGGAAGTAATGAAAAACTGTTTTTT
CASRRQGGSNEKLFF
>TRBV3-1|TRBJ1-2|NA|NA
TGTGCCAGCAGCCCCGTTGGCGGCTTAAATCTTATTTATGGCTACACCTTC
CASSPVGGLNLIYGYTF
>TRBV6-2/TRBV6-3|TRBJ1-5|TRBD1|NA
TGTGCCAGCAGTAACAATCGACAGGGGTTTAGCAATCAGCCCCAGCATTTT
CASSNNRQGFSNQPQHF
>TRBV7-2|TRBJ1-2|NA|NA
TGTGCCAGCAGCTTAGGTGGGACCCTCTATGGCTACACCTTC
CASSLGGTLYGYTF
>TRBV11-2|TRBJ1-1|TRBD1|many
TGTGCCAGCAGCCCAGGGGAAGGGGGCGCAACTGAAGCTTTCTTT
CASSPGEGGATEAFF
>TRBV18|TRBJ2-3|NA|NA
TGTGCCAGCTCGCCTAGACAGTTAGATACGCAGTATTTT
CASSPRQLDTQYF
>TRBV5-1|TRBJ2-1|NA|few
TGCGCCAGCAGCGGGGATTTCAGCTCCTACAATGAGCAGTTCTTC
CASSGDFSSYNEQFF
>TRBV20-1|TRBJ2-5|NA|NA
TGCAGTGCGGCTAGGACAGCGTGGGGACAAGAGACCCAGTACTTC
CSAARTAWGQETQYF
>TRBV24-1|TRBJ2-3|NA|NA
TGTGCCACCAGTGACGCCCTTCAGTCTAGCACAGATACGCAGTATTTT
CATSDALQSSTDTQYF
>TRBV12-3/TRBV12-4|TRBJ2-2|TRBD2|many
TGTGCCAGCAGTTTATCGGGGGGAACCGGGGAGCTGTTTTTT
CASSLSGGTGELFF
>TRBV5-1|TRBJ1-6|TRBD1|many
TGCGCCAGCAGCTTGGGGACAGGGGGCGATTCACCCCTCCACTTT
CASSLGTGGDSPLHF
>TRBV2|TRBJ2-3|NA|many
TGTGCCAGCAGTGTTACAGGGTCTAGCACAGATACGCAGTATTTT
CASSVTGSSTDTQYF
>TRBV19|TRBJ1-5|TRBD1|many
TGTGCCAGTACCCCGACAGGGTGGCAGCCCCAGCATTTT
CASTPTGWQPQHF
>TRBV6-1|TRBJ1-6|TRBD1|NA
TGTGCCAGCGGGGTGGCAGGGGGACGCTCACCCCTCCACTTT
CASGVAGGRSPLHF
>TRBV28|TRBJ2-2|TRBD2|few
TGTGCCAGCAGTTCGGGACTAGCGGGGGGGCTCGGGGAGCTGTTTTTT
CASSSGLAGGLGELFF
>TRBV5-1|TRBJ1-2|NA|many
TGCGCCAGCAGCTTGGCCAGGGCGCGAGGCTACACCTTC
CASSLARARGYTF
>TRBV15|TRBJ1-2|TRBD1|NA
TGTGCCACCAGCCCCGGGACAGGGAATAACTATGGCTACACCTTC
CATSPGTGNNYGYTF
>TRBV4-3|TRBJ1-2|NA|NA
TGCGCCAGCAGCCAAGATTGGACTTCCGGCTATGGCTACACCTTC
CASSQDWTSGYGYTF
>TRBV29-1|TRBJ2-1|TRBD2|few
TGCAGCGTTGATGGGACTAGCGGGGGGTCCAGGTACGATGAGCAGTTCTTC
CSVDGTSGGSRYDEQFF